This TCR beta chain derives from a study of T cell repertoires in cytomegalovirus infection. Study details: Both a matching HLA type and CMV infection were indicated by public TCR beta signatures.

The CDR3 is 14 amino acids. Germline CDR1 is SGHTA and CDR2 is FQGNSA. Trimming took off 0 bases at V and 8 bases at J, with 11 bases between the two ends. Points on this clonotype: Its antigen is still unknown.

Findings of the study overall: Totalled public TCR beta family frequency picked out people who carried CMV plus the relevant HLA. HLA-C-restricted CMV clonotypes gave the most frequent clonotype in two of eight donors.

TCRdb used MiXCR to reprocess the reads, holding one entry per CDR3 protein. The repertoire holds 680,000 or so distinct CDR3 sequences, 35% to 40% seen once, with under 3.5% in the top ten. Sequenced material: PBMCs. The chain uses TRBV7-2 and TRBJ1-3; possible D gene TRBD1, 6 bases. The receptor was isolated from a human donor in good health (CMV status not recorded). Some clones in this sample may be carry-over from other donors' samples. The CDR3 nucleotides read TGTGCCAGCAGCTTAGCGGGGGGCCGGGACACCATATATTTT. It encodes CASSLAGGRDTIYF.